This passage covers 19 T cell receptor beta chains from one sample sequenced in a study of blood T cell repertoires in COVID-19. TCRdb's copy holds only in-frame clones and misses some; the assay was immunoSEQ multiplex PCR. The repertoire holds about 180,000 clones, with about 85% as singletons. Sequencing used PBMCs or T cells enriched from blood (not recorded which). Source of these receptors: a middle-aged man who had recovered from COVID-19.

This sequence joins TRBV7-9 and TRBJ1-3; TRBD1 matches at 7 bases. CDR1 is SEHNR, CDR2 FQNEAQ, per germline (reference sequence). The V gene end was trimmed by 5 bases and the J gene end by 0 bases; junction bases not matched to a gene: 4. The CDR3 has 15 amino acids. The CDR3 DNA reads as TGTGCCAGCAGCCTAGGGGGCACCTCTGGAAACACCATATATTTT. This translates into CASSLGGTSGNTIYF.

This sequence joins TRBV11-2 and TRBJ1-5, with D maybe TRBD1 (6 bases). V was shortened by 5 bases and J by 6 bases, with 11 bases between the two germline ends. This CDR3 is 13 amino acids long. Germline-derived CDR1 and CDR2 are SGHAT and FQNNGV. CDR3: CASSQTTGQPQHF. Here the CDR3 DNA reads TGTGCCAGCAGCCAGACGACAGGTCAGCCCCAGCATTTT.

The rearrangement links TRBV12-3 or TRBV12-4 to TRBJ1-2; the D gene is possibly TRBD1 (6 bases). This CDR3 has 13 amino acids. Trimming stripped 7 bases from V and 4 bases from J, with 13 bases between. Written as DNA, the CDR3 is TGTGCCAGCACGACAGGCGTAATCTATGGCTACACCTTC. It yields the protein CASTTGVIYGYTF.

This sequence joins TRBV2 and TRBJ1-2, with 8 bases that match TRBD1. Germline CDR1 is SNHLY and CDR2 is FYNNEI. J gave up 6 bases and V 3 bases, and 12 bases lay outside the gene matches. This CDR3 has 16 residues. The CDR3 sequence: CASSDWDRPVSDGYTF. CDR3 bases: TGTGCCAGCAGTGACTGGGACAGGCCGGTTTCCGATGGCTACACCTTC.

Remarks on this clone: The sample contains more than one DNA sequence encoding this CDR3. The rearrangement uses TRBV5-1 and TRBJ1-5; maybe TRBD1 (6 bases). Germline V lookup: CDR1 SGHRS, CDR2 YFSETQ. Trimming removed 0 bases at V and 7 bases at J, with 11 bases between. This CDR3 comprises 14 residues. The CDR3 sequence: CASSLEQGGQPQHF. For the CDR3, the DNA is TGCGCCAGCAGCTTGGAACAGGGAGGGCAGCCCCAGCATTTT.

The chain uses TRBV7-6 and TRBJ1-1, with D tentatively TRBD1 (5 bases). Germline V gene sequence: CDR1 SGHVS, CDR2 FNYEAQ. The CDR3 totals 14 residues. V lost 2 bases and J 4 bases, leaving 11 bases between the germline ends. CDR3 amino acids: CASSLTGGFTEAFF. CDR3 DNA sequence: TGTGCCAGCAGCTTAACGGGGGGGTTCACTGAAGCTTTCTTT.

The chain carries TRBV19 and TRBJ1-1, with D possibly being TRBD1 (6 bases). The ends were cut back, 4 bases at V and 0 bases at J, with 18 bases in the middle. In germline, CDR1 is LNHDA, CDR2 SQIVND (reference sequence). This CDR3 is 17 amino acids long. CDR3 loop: CASSTPGQKQMNTEAFF. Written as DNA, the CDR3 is TGTGCCAGTAGTACTCCGGGACAAAAGCAAATGAACACTGAAGCTTTCTTT.

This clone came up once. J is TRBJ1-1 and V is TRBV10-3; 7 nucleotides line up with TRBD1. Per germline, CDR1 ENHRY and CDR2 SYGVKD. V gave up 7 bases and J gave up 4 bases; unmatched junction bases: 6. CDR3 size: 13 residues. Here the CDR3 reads CAITTTGSTEAFF. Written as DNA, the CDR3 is TGTGCCATCACCACGACAGGGTCCACTGAAGCTTTCTTT.

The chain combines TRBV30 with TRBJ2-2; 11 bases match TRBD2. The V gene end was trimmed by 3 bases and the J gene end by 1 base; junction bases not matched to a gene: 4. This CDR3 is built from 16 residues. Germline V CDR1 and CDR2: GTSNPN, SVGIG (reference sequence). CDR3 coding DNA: TGTGCCTGGAGCCCCGGGACTAGCGGGAACACCGGGGAGCTGTTTTTT. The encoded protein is CAWSPGTSGNTGELFF.

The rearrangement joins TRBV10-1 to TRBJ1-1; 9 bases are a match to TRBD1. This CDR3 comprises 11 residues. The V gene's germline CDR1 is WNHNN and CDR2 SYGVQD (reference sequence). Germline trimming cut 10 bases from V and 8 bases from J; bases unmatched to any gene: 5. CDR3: CATKDRGEAFF. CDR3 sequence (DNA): TGCGCCACCAAGGACAGGGGCGAAGCTTTCTTT.

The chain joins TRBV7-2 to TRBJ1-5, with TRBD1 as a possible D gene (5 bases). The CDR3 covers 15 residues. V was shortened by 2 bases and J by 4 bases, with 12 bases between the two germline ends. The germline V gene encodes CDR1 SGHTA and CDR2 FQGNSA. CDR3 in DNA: TGTGCCAGCAGCTTACGGGGGATACGGAATCAGCCCCAGCATTTT. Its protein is CASSLRGIRNQPQHF.

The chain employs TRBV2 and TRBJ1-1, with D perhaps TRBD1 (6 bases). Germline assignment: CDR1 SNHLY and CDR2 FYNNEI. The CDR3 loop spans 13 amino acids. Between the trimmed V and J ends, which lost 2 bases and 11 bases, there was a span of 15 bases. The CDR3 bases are TGTGCCAGCAGTGAATCTGGGGGCGAGGATGCTTTCTTT. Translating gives CASSESGGEDAFF.

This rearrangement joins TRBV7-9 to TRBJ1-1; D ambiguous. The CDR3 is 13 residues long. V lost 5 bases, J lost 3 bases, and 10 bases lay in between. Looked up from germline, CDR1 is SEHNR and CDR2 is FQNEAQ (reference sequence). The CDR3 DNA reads TGTGCCAGCAGCGTCGAGGGTTACACTGAAGCTTTCTTT. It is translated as CASSVEGYTEAFF.

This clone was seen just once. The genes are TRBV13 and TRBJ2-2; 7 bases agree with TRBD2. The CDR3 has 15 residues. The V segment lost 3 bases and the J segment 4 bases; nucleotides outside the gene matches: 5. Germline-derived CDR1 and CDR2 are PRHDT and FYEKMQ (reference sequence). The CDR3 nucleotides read TGTGCCAGCAGCTTGTGGGGGGGAGGCACCGGGGAGCTGTTTTTT. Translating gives CASSLWGGGTGELFF.

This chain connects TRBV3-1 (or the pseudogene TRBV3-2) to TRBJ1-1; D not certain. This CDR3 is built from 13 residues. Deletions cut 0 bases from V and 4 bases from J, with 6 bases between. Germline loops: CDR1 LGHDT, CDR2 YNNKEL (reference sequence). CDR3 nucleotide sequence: TGTGCCAGCAGCCAAGATGAGTTCACTGAAGCTTTCTTT. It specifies CASSQDEFTEAFF.

The CDR3, as DNA: TGTGCCAGCAGCCTCCCGGGGTCGATGGGACTCTCTGGAAACACCATATATTTT. Amino acid sequence: CASSLPGSMGLSGNTIYF. The chain is built from TRBV5-6 and TRBJ1-3; D may be TRBD1 (5 bases). V lost 4 bases and J lost 0, with 20 bases in between. This CDR3 contains 18 residues. Per germline, CDR1 SGHDT and CDR2 YYEEEE. The entire variable domain, with the rest obtained from reference TRBV5-6 and TRBJ1-3, is as follows: DAGVTQSPTHLIKTRGQQVTLRCSPKSGHDTVSWYQQALGQGPQFIFQYYEEEERQRGNFPDRFSGHQFPNYSSELNVNALLLGDSALYLCASSLPGSMGLSGNTIYFGEGSWLTVV.

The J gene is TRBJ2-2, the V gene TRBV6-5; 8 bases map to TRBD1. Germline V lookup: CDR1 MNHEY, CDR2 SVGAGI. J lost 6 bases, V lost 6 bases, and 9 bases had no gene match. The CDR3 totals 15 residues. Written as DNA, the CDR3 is TGTGCCAGCAGCGACCGACAGGGGTGGGCCGGGGAGCTGTTTTTT. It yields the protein CASSDRQGWAGELFF.

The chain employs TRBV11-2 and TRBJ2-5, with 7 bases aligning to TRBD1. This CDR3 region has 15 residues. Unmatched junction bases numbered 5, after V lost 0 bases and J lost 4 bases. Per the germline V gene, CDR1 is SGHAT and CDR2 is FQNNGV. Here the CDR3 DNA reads TGTGCCAGCAGCTTAGATAGGACAGGAACAGAGACCCAGTACTTC. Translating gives CASSLDRTGTETQYF.

The CDR3: CASSLVQGNTEAFF. As DNA, the CDR3 is TGTGCCAGCAGCCTAGTCCAGGGAAACACTGAAGCTTTCTTT. This chain links TRBV6-5 with TRBJ1-1, with D tentatively TRBD1 (5 bases). Germline lookup yields CDR1 MNHEY and CDR2 SVGAGI. V was cut by 6 bases and J by 2 bases, with 13 bases left in between. The CDR3 totals 14 residues.